These T cell receptor beta chains were read from a single sample in a study of identical twins. In TCRdb, the 5' RACE reads were re-called with MiXCR into one record per CDR3 protein. The sample lists about 810,000 distinct CDR3 sequences, approximately 13% occurring once. This sample also appeared in a second study, on yellow fever vaccine responses in identical twins.

The specimen sequenced was PBMCs. The source is a woman aged 18-30 years in good health. The CDR3 runs from the conserved cysteine through the conserved F or W.

V gene	J gene	CDR3 protein
TRBV6-5	TRBJ1-1	CASSLAQKNTEAFF
TRBV27	TRBJ2-1	CASAVLGGPENEQFF
TRBV6-5	TRBJ1-1	CASSYLGGRNTEAFF
TRBV6-5	TRBJ1-2	CASSYLRDRRISSYGYTF
TRBV11-3	TRBJ2-5	CASSFDLSGRAGETQYF
TRBV6-2/TRBV6-3	TRBJ2-1	CASSYWGGGRYNEQFF
TRBV24-1	TRBJ2-3	CATSDGHADTQYF
TRBV28	TRBJ2-1	CASSLVAGVVYNEQFF
TRBV5-6	TRBJ2-2	CASYSRDGNTGELFF
TRBV11-2	TRBJ2-1	CASSLGPGPGVNEQFF
TRBV3-1	TRBJ2-3	CASSQVEPDTQYF
TRBV20-1	TRBJ2-3	CSANGRREYLDTQYF
TRBV29-1	TRBJ1-1	CSVEDEFSEAFF
TRBV12-3/TRBV12-4	TRBJ2-5	CASSGGRSETQYF
TRBV4-1	TRBJ2-1	CASSRLAGGRDEQFF
TRBV6-1	TRBJ2-1	CASLAGDPSYNEQFF
TRBV27	TRBJ2-7	CASKETGAYEQYF
TRBV6-1	TRBJ2-5	CASSLGLAAVKETQYF
TRBV15	TRBJ1-3	CATSRDRGNTIYF
TRBV28	TRBJ2-7	CASSPQSGGLYEQYF
TRBV2	TRBJ1-1	CASSEWGQMNTEAFF
TRBV4-2	TRBJ2-5	CASSQDLEDWQQETQYF
TRBV27	TRBJ2-1	CASSLSEPGLNNEQFF
TRBV20-1	TRBJ2-3	CSPLVGASGFTDTQYF
TRBV10-3	TRBJ2-6	CATSIAAGANVLTF
TRBV4-1	TRBJ2-2	CASSRGQGPNTGELFF
TRBV3-1	TRBJ2-2	CASSPKDRAGTGELFF
TRBV2	TRBJ2-1	CASSEASWTSRLMFEQFF
TRBV5-1	TRBJ2-3	CASTTLTLDDDTQYF
TRBV20-1	TRBJ2-3	CSATQTSGGPDTQYF
TRBV5-1	TRBJ1-5	CASSLGPGVGQPQHF
TRBV5-1	TRBJ1-2	CASSPDGGTNYGYTF
TRBV11-2	TRBJ2-2	CASSPPRANTGELFF
TRBV2	TRBJ2-5	CASSVLYQETQYF
TRBV12-3/TRBV12-4	TRBJ1-2	CASSLGDSLDYTF
TRBV2	TRBJ2-7	CASTLAGGYEQYF
TRBV10-3	TRBJ2-1	CAISSQAGLYKFF
TRBV4-1	TRBJ2-3	CASSHPPGWAGGADTQYF
TRBV12-3/TRBV12-4	TRBJ2-6	CASRLGQAGANVLTF
TRBV10-2	TRBJ1-1	CASSDKGLAFF